These T cell receptor beta chains were read from a single sample in a study of response to subunit inactivated influenza vaccine. Via MiXCR, TCRdb re-called the RT-PCR reads, giving one row per CDR3 protein. Among around 500,000 distinct CDR3 sequences listed, approximately 10% were seen once. The material sequenced was PBMCs from blood, taken roughly 45 days after vaccination. Every receptor here comes from a man aged 45-65 years who received an inactivated influenza vaccine. CDR3s include the opening cysteine and the closing phenylalanine or tryptophan.

len: 12; v_gene: TRBV29-1; j_gene: TRBJ2-7; CDR3aa: CSASDPSYEQYF
len: 16; v_gene: TRBV28; j_gene: TRBJ2-3; CDR3aa: CASSLLLGASTDTQYF
len: 11; v_gene: TRBV6-5; j_gene: TRBJ1-3; CDR3aa: CASGRGNTIYF
len: 14; v_gene: TRBV28; j_gene: TRBJ1-2; CDR3aa: CASNIGQGAYGYTF
len: 12; v_gene: TRBV20-1; j_gene: TRBJ2-3; CDR3aa: CSAGVTSRSKYF
len: 15; v_gene: TRBV5-6; j_gene: TRBJ2-3; CDR3aa: CASSGRTGGTDTQYF
len: 13; v_gene: TRBV27; j_gene: TRBJ2-7; CDR3aa: CASSGLASYEQYF
len: 15; v_gene: TRBV4-1; j_gene: TRBJ2-2; CDR3aa: CASSQVGLPAGELFF
len: 15; v_gene: TRBV20-1; j_gene: TRBJ2-1; CDR3aa: CSALPGLGTYNEQFF
len: 15; v_gene: TRBV7-2; j_gene: TRBJ2-5; CDR3aa: CASSLAGTREETQYF
len: 15; v_gene: TRBV12-3/TRBV12-4; j_gene: TRBJ1-1; CDR3aa: CASSPGLNLGTEAFF
len: 14; v_gene: TRBV4-1; j_gene: TRBJ2-3; CDR3aa: CASSQDGDTDTQYF
len: 12; v_gene: TRBV4-1; j_gene: TRBJ1-4; CDR3aa: CASSRIYEKLFF